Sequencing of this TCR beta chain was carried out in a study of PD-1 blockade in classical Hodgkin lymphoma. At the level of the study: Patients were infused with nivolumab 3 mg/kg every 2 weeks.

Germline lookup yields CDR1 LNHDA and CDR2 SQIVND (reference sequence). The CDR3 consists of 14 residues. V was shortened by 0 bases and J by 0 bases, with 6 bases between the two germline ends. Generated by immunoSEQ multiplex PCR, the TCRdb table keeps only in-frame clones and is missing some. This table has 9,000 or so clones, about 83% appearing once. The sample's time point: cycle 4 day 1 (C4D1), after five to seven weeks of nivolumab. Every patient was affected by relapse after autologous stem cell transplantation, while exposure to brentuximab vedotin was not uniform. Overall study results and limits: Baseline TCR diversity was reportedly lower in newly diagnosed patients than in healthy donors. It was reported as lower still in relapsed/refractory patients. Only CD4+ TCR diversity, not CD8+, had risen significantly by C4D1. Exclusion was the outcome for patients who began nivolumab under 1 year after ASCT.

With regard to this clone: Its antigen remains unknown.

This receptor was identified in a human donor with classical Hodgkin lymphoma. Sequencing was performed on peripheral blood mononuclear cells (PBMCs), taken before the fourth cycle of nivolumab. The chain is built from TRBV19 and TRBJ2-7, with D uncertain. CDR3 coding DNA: TGTGCCAGTAGTATAGATCCGACCTCCTACGAGCAGTACTTC. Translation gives CASSIDPTSYEQYF.